This passage covers 23 T cell receptor beta chains from one sample sequenced in a study of shared clonotypes between healthy human individuals. Repertoires were generated with immunoSEQ multiplex PCR, while TCRdb's copy carries only in-frame clones and drops some. The data contain some 510,000 clones, 79% of them singletons. Sequences were obtained from PBMCs. The receptors were gathered from a woman in her forties in good health. Some clones in this sample may be carry-over from other donors' samples.

The chain couples TRBV5-1 to TRBJ1-2; D is uncertain. This CDR3 spans 13 amino acids. CDR1 SGHRS and CDR2 YFSETQ come from the germline V gene. Trimming cost V 0 bases and J 2 bases, with 5 bases left between them. The CDR3 nucleotides are TGCGCCAGCAGCTTGGGACACAACTATGGCTACACCTTC. It is translated as CASSLGHNYGYTF. The full variable domain, completed using reference TRBV5-1 and TRBJ1-2, is KAGVTQTPRYLIKTRGQQVTLSCSPISGHRSVSWYQQTPGQGLQFLFEYFSETQRNKGNFPGRFSGRQFSNSRSEMNVSTLELGDSALYLCASSLGHNYGYTFGSGTRLTVV.

The rearrangement links TRBV4-1 to TRBJ2-7, with 7 nucleotides matching TRBD2. CDR1 is MGHRA and CDR2 is YSYEKL in the germline V gene. This CDR3 comprises 14 residues. Trimming removed 5 bases from V and 6 bases from J; junction bases left unmatched: 10. CDR3 coding DNA: TGCGCCAGCAGCTTGGGCGGGAGTATGGTCGAGCAGTACTTC. The encoded protein is CASSLGGSMVEQYF.

The V and J genes are TRBV4-1 and TRBJ2-5; 8 nucleotides align to TRBD2. V shed 1 base and J 5 bases; nucleotides not matched to a gene: 6. The length of the CDR3 is 15 residues. Germline values: CDR1 MGHRA, CDR2 YSYEKL. The CDR3 region is CASSQVPGRDETQYF. The CDR3 DNA follows: TGCGCCAGCAGCCAAGTCCCCGGGAGGGATGAGACCCAGTACTTC.

The J gene is TRBJ2-1, the V gene TRBV11-2; weak D call: TRBD2 (5 bases). V dropped 5 bases and J dropped 10 bases, with 15 bases sitting between them. This CDR3 has 13 amino acids. Germline assignment: CDR1 SGHAT and CDR2 FQNNGV. For the CDR3, the DNA is TGTGCCAGCAGCCGTATGAGAGGGTTCGAGCAGTTCTTC. The encoded protein is CASSRMRGFEQFF.

The chain couples TRBV7-8 to TRBJ2-2; D may be TRBD1 (6 bases). The CDR3 is 16 residues long. CDR1 SGHVS and CDR2 FQNEAQ come from the germline V gene. Deletions cut 3 bases from V and 1 base from J, with 12 bases between. This chain's CDR3 is CASSFNRAMNTGELFF. The CDR3 DNA follows: TGTGCCAGCAGCTTTAACAGGGCGATGAACACCGGGGAGCTGTTTTTT.

The chain uses TRBV7-9 and TRBJ2-7; 9 bases agree with TRBD2. Trimming took 0 bases from V and 5 from J; bases not matched to a gene: 8. CDR1 and CDR2 from the germline V gene are SEHNR and FQNEAQ (reference sequence). This CDR3 region has 16 residues. The CDR3 here is CASSLARPSGIDEQYF. In DNA, the CDR3 is TGTGCCAGCAGCTTAGCGCGGCCTAGCGGGATAGACGAGCAGTACTTC.

Concerning this clone itself: Other DNA sequences in this sample translate to the same CDR3. The V and J genes are TRBV7-2 and TRBJ2-5; D not resolved. The CDR3 consists of 14 residues. Trimming took off 2 bases at V and 2 bases at J, with 9 bases between the two ends. Germline values: CDR1 SGHTA, CDR2 FQGNSA. The CDR3 spells CASSLNPTQETQYF. The CDR3 DNA reads as TGTGCCAGCAGCTTAAACCCGACACAAGAGACCCAGTACTTC.

The chain joins TRBV7-8 to TRBJ2-3; D could derive from TRBD1 or TRBD2 (5 bases each). Germline V CDR1 and CDR2: SGHVS, FQNEAQ. The CDR3 runs 15 residues. Trimming cost V 6 bases and J 2 bases, with 15 bases left between them. This chain's CDR3 is CASRSMGTNTDTQYF. The CDR3 DNA follows: TGTGCCAGCAGGTCTATGGGGACGAACACAGATACGCAGTATTTT. Based on the CDR3 plus reference TRBV7-8 and TRBJ2-3, the full variable domain is GAGVSQSPRYKVAKRGQDVALRCDPISGHVSLFWYQQALGQGPEFLTYFQNEAQLDKSGLPSDRFFAERPEGSVSTLKIQRTQQEDSAVYLCASRSMGTNTDTQYFGPGTRLTVL.

The J gene is TRBJ2-5, the V gene TRBV6-5; D is possibly TRBD2 (5 bases). The DNA end favors TRBJ2-7, so the J call may be wrong. This CDR3 spans 15 amino acids. Germline lookup yields CDR1 MNHEY and CDR2 SVGAGI. Here the CDR3 reads CASSRSGSGSYEQYF. The CDR3 DNA is TGTGCCAGCAGCCGCAGCGGTTCCGGCTCCTACGAGCAGTACTTC.

This clone was recorded once. This chain connects TRBV5-6 to TRBJ2-7; 7 bases map to TRBD2. The CDR3 has 17 amino acids. Germline loops: CDR1 SGHDT, CDR2 YYEEEE. The trim removed 0 bases at V and 2 bases at J, leaving 11 bases unmatched. The CDR3 region has the DNA TGTGCCAGCAGCTTGGGTGGCGTCGGGGGGAACCCCTACGAGCAGTACTTC. This encodes CASSLGGVGGNPYEQYF.

The chain carries TRBV6-5 and TRBJ2-1; TRBD2 matches 14 bases. V dropped 5 bases and J dropped 16; count of bases not matched to a gene: 7. This CDR3 comprises 13 residues. Germline CDR1 MNHEY, CDR2 SVGAGI. DNA for the CDR3: TGTGCCAGCAGTCTGACTAGCGGGAGGGCCAAATTCTTC. Amino acids: CASSLTSGRAKFF.

The genes are TRBV6-1 and TRBJ1-1, with D perhaps TRBD1 (5 bases). Trimming took 2 bases from V and 0 from J, leaving 10 bases between them. The CDR3 consists of 15 residues. The germline V gene has CDR1 MNHNS and CDR2 SASEGT. DNA for the CDR3: TGTGCCAGCAGTGAATGGGGGATACTGAACACTGAAGCTTTCTTT. It translates to CASSEWGILNTEAFF.

This clone was recorded a few times. This chain connects TRBV7-2 to TRBJ1-1; no clear D gene. The CDR3 has 13 amino acids. Per germline, CDR1 SGHTA and CDR2 FQGNSA. V lost 2 bases and J 2 bases, leaving 6 bases between the germline ends. This CDR3 is CASSLYQNTEAFF. In DNA form, the CDR3 reads TGTGCCAGCAGCTTATATCAAAACACTGAAGCTTTCTTT.

Points on this clone: A far larger clone is just one base off, so this is likely a read error. Other DNA sequences in this sample translate to the same CDR3. The chain employs TRBV7-9 and TRBJ1-2; 7 bases are shared with TRBD1. Germline V gene data show CDR1 as SEHNR and CDR2 as FQNEAQ (reference sequence). J gave up 5 bases and V 5 bases, and 5 bases lay outside the gene matches. This CDR3 has 13 residues. The CDR3 reads CASSPTGNYGYTF. The CDR3 DNA is TGTGCCAGCAGCCCGACAGGGAATTATGGCTACACCTTC.

This clone was seen repeatedly, ten times or more. The junction departs from the called germline gene at one end, perhaps through a read error. The chain recombines TRBV7-7 with TRBJ2-7; D unresolved. The CDR3 is made up of 9 amino acids. CDR1 is SSHAT, CDR2 FNYEAQ, per germline (reference sequence). The DNA of the CDR3 is TGTGCTAGCAGCCGCCTCTGGGTCTTC. This encodes CASSRLWVF.

This clone has only a few counts. The V gene is TRBV19, the J gene TRBJ2-2, with a possible D match to TRBD2 (5 bases). Trimming stripped 3 bases from V and 7 bases from J, with 12 bases between. Germline V gene data show CDR1 as LNHDA and CDR2 as SQIVND (reference sequence). The CDR3 length is 14 residues. CDR3: CASSIATRSGELFF. CDR3 DNA sequence: TGTGCCAGTAGTATCGCCACTAGGAGCGGGGAGCTGTTTTTT.

This chain connects TRBV7-9 to TRBJ2-3; TRBD1 matches at 7 bases. Trimming removed 6 bases from V and 2 bases from J; junction bases left unmatched: 5. The CDR3 totals 14 residues. Looked up from germline, CDR1 is SEHNR and CDR2 is FQNEAQ (reference sequence). The CDR3 loop reads CASSTGASTDTQYF. The CDR3 nucleotides read TGTGCCAGCAGTACAGGGGCGTCCACAGATACGCAGTATTTT.

The rearrangement uses TRBV18 and TRBJ2-2; no reliable D call. The CDR3 has 15 amino acids. Germline CDR1 KGHSH, CDR2 LQKENI. The V end lost 1 base, the J end lost 2 bases, and 8 bases lay between the germline ends. The DNA for the CDR3 is TGTGCCAGCTCACCACGAGTTGGCAACACCGGGGAGCTGTTTTTT. Its protein is CASSPRVGNTGELFF.

This chain connects TRBV2 to TRBJ2-1, with D maybe TRBD1 (6 bases). Germline values: CDR1 SNHLY, CDR2 FYNNEI. V dropped 9 bases and J dropped 5 bases, with 14 bases sitting between them. The CDR3 has 13 residues. CDR3 sequence: CARAPQGNNEQFF. CDR3 coding DNA: TGTGCCAGGGCCCCCCAGGGGAACAATGAGCAGTTCTTC.

V and J are TRBV18 and TRBJ2-1; the match to TRBD2 covers 14 bases. The CDR3 is 17 amino acids. V was clipped by 2 bases and J by 1 base; unmatched bases: 1. The germline CDR1 and CDR2 sequences are KGHSH and LQKENI. In nucleotides, the CDR3 is TGTGCCAGCTCACCAGGGACTAGCGGGAGTTCCTACAATGAGCAGTTCTTC. Translation: CASSPGTSGSSYNEQFF.

The chain recombines TRBV28 with TRBJ1-1, with TRBD1 identical over 7 bases. The V segment lost 5 bases and the J segment 1 base; nucleotides outside the gene matches: 7. Germline values: CDR1 MDHEN, CDR2 SYDVKM. This CDR3 spans 15 amino acids. The CDR3 DNA reads as TGTGCCAGCAGTCAGACAGGGTTGACGAACACTGAAGCTTTCTTT. Translation gives CASSQTGLTNTEAFF.

The chain carries TRBV19 and TRBJ2-1, with D perhaps TRBD1 (5 bases). This CDR3 is 14 amino acids long. V was shortened by 8 bases and J by 4 bases, with 15 bases between the two germline ends. Germline assignment: CDR1 LNHDA and CDR2 SQIVND (reference sequence). The CDR3 sequence: CASSNPGIYNEQFF. CDR3 in DNA: TGTGCCAGTTCAAACCCAGGGATATACAATGAGCAGTTCTTC.

The chain recombines TRBV29-1 with TRBJ1-1; D uncertain. Germline V gives CDR1 SQVTM, CDR2 ANQGSEA. This CDR3 is built from 13 residues. Trimming took 2 bases from V and 2 from J, leaving 9 bases between them. CDR3 nucleotides: TGCAGCGTTGAAAGCACAGTCAACACTGAAGCTTTCTTT. The encoded protein is CSVESTVNTEAFF.